The sequence of this T cell receptor beta chain was determined in a study of blood T cell repertoires in COVID-19 (dated by TCRdb to 2018 to 2020). Regarding the study in general: Samples covering the acute and convalescent phases of COVID-19 were provided by collaborators in the United States, Italy and Spain. A freely available public database, intended as a resource for researchers studying the immune response to SARS-CoV-2, is where the repertoires were released. Sample metadata almost always included a de-identified subject ID, COVID-19 status, age in years and sex. Where available, HLA class I and class II types were obtained from metadata supplied by the sample provider rather than from assay-based typing. Deeply sampled blood TCRbeta repertoires from subjects exposed to, actively infected with, or recovered from COVID-19 were included in the dataset. The material from the prospective study consisted of cDNA or gDNA derived from T cells, B-cell-depleted T cells, or PBMCs. The samples were drawn from two sources: the first 160 participants of the ongoing ImmuneRACE study, and about 1,300 subjects contributed by 6 global collaborators. What the authors observed across the whole study: Clinical and demographic metadata were provided uncurated, with the amount varying by source and participant.

In regard to this clone: Its cognate antigen has yet to be identified. Base-call qualities are not available, and no considerably larger clone is one nucleotide away.

Participants in the prospective study were enrolled through a virtual design, were aged 18 to 89 years, and lived in approximately 24 United States geographic areas. Cohort assignment in the prospective study relied on participant-reported clinical history from a screening survey and a study questionnaire. Recovered participants in ImmuneRACE Cohort 3 were defined as having two consecutive negative NP/OP PCR tests, clearance from a healthcare professional, or resolution of symptoms. In the prospective study, whole blood, serum and a nasopharyngeal or oropharyngeal swab were collected from each participant by mobile phlebotomists. Additional blood draws and questionnaires over a 2-month period could optionally be provided by prospective study participants. Before DNA extraction, blood samples from the prospective study were shipped at room temperature or frozen. From V the trimming removes 0 bases and from J it removes 5 bases, while the gene matches leave 22 bases of the junction unaccounted for. The CDR3 contains 20 residues, cysteine and phenylalanine counted. The CDR3 DNA has 60 bases and is translated from base 1. CDR1 and CDR2 were assigned from the germline V gene as SGHRS and YFSETQ.

The immunoSEQ Assay, a bias-controlled multiplex PCR, was used to amplify TCRbeta CDR3 regions from genomic DNA. In the original analysis: The number of nucleated cells in each sample was estimated by amplification of reference gene primers within the assay. To quantify the absolute abundance of each unique TCRbeta CDR3 rearrangement, sequence reads were collapsed and filtered. For each sample, productive Simpson clonality was calculated as the square root of Simpson's diversity index over productive rearrangements. Held by TCRdb, this immuneACCESS table contains in-frame sequences only and omits some clones. Under half of the omission traces to an unresolved V gene where checked; the cause of the rest is unknown. The V and J calls and clone size were taken over from that table, and D and trimming were inferred from the DNA. The sample table records over 150,000 clones; more than 80% of these occur just once. Together, the top ten hold 6.2% of the sample.

The source is a man aged 35-49 years who had recovered from COVID-19. The sequencing input was PBMCs or T cells enriched from blood (not recorded which). The chain links TRBV5-1 with TRBJ2-7; 8 bases in between match TRBD2. The nucleotide sequence is TGCGCCAGCAGCTTGGGAGTGCAGGGATATTCAAGCGGGAGTTCCCACGAGCAGTACTTC. This yields the protein CASSLGVQGYSSGSSHEQYF.